Reported below is one T cell receptor (beta chain). The antigen is undetermined. The data were taken from a study of CD8 T cells in ankylosing spondylitis. Points from the study as a whole: A motif of eight highly homologous TCR beta variants was seen as apparently characteristic of ankylosing spondylitis blood.

Quantitative 5'-RACE with molecular barcodes generated TCR beta libraries. One entry per CDR3 protein, called by TCRdb with MiXCR from the 5' RACE reads. The data contain roughly 200,000 distinct CDR3 sequences, 9.5% to 15% of them singletons. The CDR3 is 14 residues long. Germline V gene sequence: CDR1 SGHVS, CDR2 FNYEAQ. The ends were cut back, 7 bases at V and 6 bases at J, with 18 bases in the middle. J is TRBJ1-1 and V is TRBV7-6; D might be TRBD1 (5 bases). Source material: blood, either unsorted or a sorted T cell fraction (not recorded which). This clonotype originated in a male donor with ankylosing spondylitis or in good health (not recorded which). The CDR3 reads CASTSRDVRAEAFF. CDR3 nucleotide sequence: TGTGCCAGCACCTCGAGGGACGTCAGGGCTGAAGCTTTCTTT.